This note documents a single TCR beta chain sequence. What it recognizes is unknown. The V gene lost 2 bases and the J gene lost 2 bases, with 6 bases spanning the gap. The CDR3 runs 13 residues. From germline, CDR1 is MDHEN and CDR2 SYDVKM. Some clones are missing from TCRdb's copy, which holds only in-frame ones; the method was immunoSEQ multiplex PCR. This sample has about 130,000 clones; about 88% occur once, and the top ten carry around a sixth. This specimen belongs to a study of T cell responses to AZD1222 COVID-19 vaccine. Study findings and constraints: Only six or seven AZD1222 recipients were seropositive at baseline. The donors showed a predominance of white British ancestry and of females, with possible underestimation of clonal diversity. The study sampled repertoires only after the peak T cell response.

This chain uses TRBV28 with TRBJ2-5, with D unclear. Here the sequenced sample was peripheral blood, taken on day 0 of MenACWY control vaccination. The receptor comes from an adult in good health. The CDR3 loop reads CASSLGSQETQYF. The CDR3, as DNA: TGTGCCAGCAGTTTAGGAAGTCAAGAGACCCAGTACTTC.